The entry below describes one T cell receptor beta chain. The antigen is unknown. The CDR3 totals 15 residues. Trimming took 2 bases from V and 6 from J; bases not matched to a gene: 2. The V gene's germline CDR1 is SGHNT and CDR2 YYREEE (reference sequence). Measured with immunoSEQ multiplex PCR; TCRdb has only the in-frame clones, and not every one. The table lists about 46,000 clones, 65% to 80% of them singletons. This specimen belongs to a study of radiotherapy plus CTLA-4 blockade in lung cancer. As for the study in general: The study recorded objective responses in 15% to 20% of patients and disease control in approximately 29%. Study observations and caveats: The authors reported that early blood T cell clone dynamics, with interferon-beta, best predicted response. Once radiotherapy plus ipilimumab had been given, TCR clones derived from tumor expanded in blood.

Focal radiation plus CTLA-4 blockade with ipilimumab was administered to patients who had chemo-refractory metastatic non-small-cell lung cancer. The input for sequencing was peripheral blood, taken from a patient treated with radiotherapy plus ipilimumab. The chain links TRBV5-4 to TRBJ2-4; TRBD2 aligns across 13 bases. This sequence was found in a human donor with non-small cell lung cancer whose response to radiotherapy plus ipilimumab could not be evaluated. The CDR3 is CASSFTSGGGNIQYF. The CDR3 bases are TGTGCCAGCAGCTTCACTAGCGGGGGGGGAAACATTCAGTACTTC.